This passage covers 6 T cell receptor beta chains from one sample sequenced in a study of T-cell memory formation after mild COVID-19. TCRdb processed the 5' RACE reads anew with MiXCR; each CDR3 protein has one entry. The data hold some 200,000 distinct CDR3 sequences, with about a fifth observed a single time. Sequenced sample: PBMCs or a T cell subset sorted from them (not recorded which). The receptors derive from an adult woman who had mild COVID-19 (a few samples of this study predate the infection). Cell type and time point are not known.

This clonotype was detected only a few times. The chain employs TRBV10-3 and TRBJ2-3; D perhaps matches TRBD2 (5 bases). V was pared by 1 base and J by 0 bases, with 20 bases between. Germline CDR1 reads ENHRY; CDR2 reads SYGVKD. The CDR3 extends over 19 amino acids. Here the CDR3 reads CAISEFREKVLFSTDTQYF. The DNA of the CDR3 is TGTGCCATCAGTGAGTTCCGGGAAAAGGTCCTTTTTAGCACAGATACGCAGTATTTT.

This CDR3 is CSAGTGVGDYTF. CDR3 DNA: TGCAGCGCCGGGACGGGGGTTGGAGACTACACCTTC. V is TRBV29-1 and J is TRBJ1-2; a possible D gene is TRBD1 (5 bases). Germline V gives CDR1 SQVTM, CDR2 ANQGSEA. The ends were cut back, 7 bases at V and 10 bases at J, with 19 bases in the middle. This CDR3 region has 12 residues.

This clonotype was counted a few times. The V gene is TRBV5-4, the J gene TRBJ2-7; the match to TRBD1 covers 8 bases. The CDR3 contains 13 residues. V gave up 4 bases and J gave up 5 bases; unmatched junction bases: 5. Germline V lookup: CDR1 SGHNT, CDR2 YYREEE (reference sequence). CDR3 region: CASSRDRGHEQYF. CDR3 bases: TGTGCCAGCAGCCGAGACAGGGGACACGAGCAGTACTTC.

The chain employs TRBV6-2 or TRBV6-3 and TRBJ1-2; D might be TRBD1 (6 bases). The V and J ends lost 4 bases and 2 bases respectively, with 14 bases between them. Germline CDR1 and CDR2: MNHEY and SVGEGT. The CDR3 loop spans 15 amino acids. In DNA form, the CDR3 reads TGTGCCAGCAGTTCGATCACAGGGAGGAACTATGGCTACACCTTC. Its protein is CASSSITGRNYGYTF.

This clonotype was seen more than once but under ten times. V gene TRBV5-1 combines with J gene TRBJ2-1; D may correspond to TRBD1 or TRBD2 (6 bases each). There are 14 residues in the CDR3. Germline V gene sequence: CDR1 SGHRS, CDR2 YFSETQ. The germline V and J ends were trimmed by 0 bases and 8 bases, with 12 bases remaining between them. This chain's CDR3 is CASSLEGGWDEQFF. The CDR3 coding sequence is TGCGCCAGCAGCTTGGAAGGGGGGTGGGATGAGCAGTTCTTC.

This chain links TRBV19 with TRBJ2-2; the D is unclear. Between the trimmed V and J ends, which lost 7 bases and 0 bases, there was a span of 12 bases. CDR1 is LNHDA, CDR2 SQIVND, per germline (reference sequence). The CDR3 has 15 amino acids. CDR3 sequence: CASKGGVANTGELFF. DNA of the CDR3: TGTGCCAGTAAGGGTGGGGTTGCGAACACCGGGGAGCTGTTTTTT. The entire variable domain, with the rest obtained from reference TRBV19 and TRBJ2-2, is as follows: DGGITQSPKYLFRKEGQNVTLSCEQNLNHDAMYWYRQDPGQGLRLIYYSQIVNDFQKGDIAEGYSVSREKKESFPLTVTSAQKNPTAFYLCASKGGVANTGELFFGEGSRLTVL.